Below, one T cell receptor beta chain is given with its context. Its binding antigen is unknown. The input lacks base qualities; no much larger clone sits a single base away. This entry is derived from a study of identical twins (dated by TCRdb to about 2016). With respect to the entire study: To test whether fetal clonotypes persist, the study used deep sequencing on TCR alpha and beta repertoires from monozygotic twins, unrelated adults of various ages, and cord blood. Replicate twin experiments were performed at different times using different library preparation protocols to rule out contamination.

Only healthy Caucasian donors were included. The twin cohort comprised three pairs of female monozygotic twins, all aged roughly 18 to 30 years. RNA for TCR libraries was isolated from peripheral blood mononuclear cells. The investigation overall reported the following: Compared with coincidental sharing between unrelated individuals, out-of-frame TCR alpha sequences shared between twins showed an excess of sequences with low generation probability. Zero-insertion analyses could be partly confounded by invariant T cells such as MAIT and iNKT, although diverse VJ usage argued against such confounding for most clonotypes. In monozygotic twins, recombination models systematically underestimated out-of-frame TCR alpha sharing, but the models matched the sharing seen between unrelated individuals. Conclusions relied on cross-sectional statistical analysis, since the same donors could not be followed over many years. Abundant cord blood beta clonotypes carried fewer insertions; young adult naive repertoires showed a weaker similar trend, while memory repertoires showed none. The excess sharing between twins in beta out-of-frame sequences was weaker because fewer shared sequences reduced the signal-to-noise ratio.

V is pruned by 0 bases and J by 0 bases, leaving 11 bases of the junction without a gene match. CDR3 length: 20 amino acids, cysteine to phenylalanine. Of all the DNA, just the CDR3 is kept, 60 bases in frame from base 1. CDR1 SGHRS and CDR2 YFSETQ were looked up in the germline V gene. The library was generated by 5' RACE. Sequencing was carried out with an Illumina HiSeq 2000. Template switching added a universal primer binding site, and the final cDNA carried a unique molecular identifier that allowed TCR cDNA molecules to be counted accurately. Specific primers in the conserved constant-segment region were used to synthesize first-strand cDNA for TCR alpha and beta chains. To control for contamination, every cDNA library carried two barcodes: a SMART-Mk sample barcode plus Illumina barcodes. TruSeq adapter sequences, together with Illumina sample barcodes, were added in two successive PCR steps. TCR alpha and beta cDNA libraries were sequenced on the Illumina HiSeq platform with custom primers. Per the original workflow: Unique molecular identifiers were extracted from raw reads with MiGEC, and CDR3 positions were determined with MiXCR. Recombination models were inferred per individual with the repgenHMM and IGoR tools using an EM algorithm. Shared clonotype analysis was performed with the tcR package in R, normalizing sharing by the product of cloneset sizes. Out-of-frame nonproductive sequences were analyzed to study raw recombination free of thymic and clonal selection effects. The public sequencing data were trimmed at Q25 with fastp and processed into clonotypes with MiXCR by TCRdb, which kept only in-frame beta chains. Rows merge per CDR3 protein into single entries with the most common DNA and genes. The V and J calls follow TCRdb's processing rather than the paper's. The table for this sample lists under 800,000 distinct CDR3 sequences; around 20% of them were counted only once. 4.3% of the sample is in the top ten clones.

These same records also appear under a second study, on T cells expressing NK-cell markers. The second publication reports: TCR beta-chain repertoires were profiled in sorted CD3+CD56+NKG2C+, CD3+CD56+NKG2C- and CD3+CD56-NKG2C+ T-cell subsets from eight donors. Among the eight sequenced donors, seven were HCMV-seropositive and one was HCMV-seronegative. In several experiments an anti-gammadeltaTCR antibody was added to restrict sorting to alphabetaTCR-expressing T cells. For 6 or 7 donors, the dominant CD3+CD56+NKG2C+ clonotypes were among the top 10 CD8+ clonotypes and accounted for roughly 1.0-7.5% of CD8+ T cells. Those dominant clonotypes were again the most abundant among CD3+CD56-NKG2C+ cells in a handful of donors, at about 28.3-65%. Whether the expanded NKG2C-expressing T cell clones were specific for HCMV antigens remained unclear. The eight sequenced donors were randomly selected healthy volunteers, three men and five women. HCMV serostatus was determined by detecting HCMV-specific IgG in serum with a commercial ELISA kit. For a handful of donors, bulk peripheral blood T-cell repertoires were also sequenced from unsorted PBMC. Reads were demultiplexed and grouped by UMI with MIGEC, and clonotypes were assembled and quantified with MiTCR. To exclude erroneous sequences, only TCR cDNA sequences supported by at least two reads were retained. The tcR package was used for downstream repertoire analysis, and clonotypes were matched across fractions by CDR3 nucleotide sequence plus V segment. VDJmatch was used to annotate antigen specificity against VDJdb, with one amino acid substitution in CDR3 permitted.

The sequence links TRBV5-1 to TRBJ2-1, with 11 bases in between that match TRBD2. The sample taken for sequencing was PBMCs. This receptor was taken from a young woman in good health. The sequenced DNA: TGCGCCAGCAGCTTGGCCCGGACTAGCGGGTACAGGAGCTCCTACAATGAGCAGTTCTTC. It is translated as CASSLARTSGYRSSYNEQFF.